The present T cell receptor beta chain was sequenced within a study of blood T cell repertoires in COVID-19 (TCRdb year 2020). For context, the study as a whole: Collaborator samples came from the United States, Italy and Spain and covered acute and convalescent phases of COVID-19. The prospective study material was composed of cDNA or gDNA derived from T cells, B-cell-depleted T cells, or PBMCs. Deeply sampled blood TCRbeta repertoires from subjects exposed to, actively infected with, or recovered from COVID-19 were included in the dataset. The repertoires were released in a freely available public database intended as a resource for research on the immune response to SARS-CoV-2. Samples were obtained from the ongoing ImmuneRACE study (first 160 participants) and from over a thousand subjects provided by 6 global collaborators. Nearly every sample came with metadata listing a de-identified subject ID, COVID-19 status, age in years and sex. Where available, HLA class I and class II types were obtained from metadata supplied by the sample provider rather than from assay-based typing. The research as a whole found: The amount of clinical and demographic metadata varied by source and participant and was provided uncurated.

Taken from the germline V gene, the CDR1 and CDR2 loops are SGHVS and FNYEAQ. From cysteine to phenylalanine, the CDR3 is 16 amino acids long. Only the CDR3 region is kept as DNA, spanning 48 bases read in frame from base 1. The junction shows trimming of 1 base on V and 0 bases on J, and the gene matches do not reach 0 bases of it. Worth noting for this clone: There is no known antigen for this receptor. Per-base quality was not reported, and no clone a single base away is much larger than it.

A second Seattle source provided samples from volunteer blood donors who had recovered from COVID-19. Each collaborating institution followed its own protocols to collect whole blood in K2EDTA tubes. For TCRbeta analysis, collaborator samples were shipped as frozen whole blood, as isolated PBMCs, or as DNA extracted from either sample type. TCRbeta CDR3 regions were amplified from genomic DNA using the immunoSEQ Assay, a bias-controlled multiplex PCR. The authors' pipeline ran thus. The number of nucleated cells in each sample was estimated by amplification of reference gene primers within the assay. Sequence reads were collapsed and filtered to measure the absolute abundance of every unique TCRbeta CDR3 rearrangement. For each sample, productive Simpson clonality was calculated by taking the square root of Simpson's diversity index across productive rearrangements. TCRdb retrieved this table from immuneACCESS and kept in-frame rearrangements only. Not all clones are present; in checked studies, unresolved V genes account for under half, and no reason is known for the remainder. The D gene and trimming were derived from the DNA, and the V and J assignments and clone size from that table. The sample table records about 180,000 clones; 80% to 90% of these occur just once. About 1.9% of the sample is held by the ten biggest clonotypes.

Source material: peripheral blood. The receptor was derived from a young man who had recovered from COVID-19. The sequence joins TRBV7-6 to TRBJ2-7; 13 of the junction bases match TRBD2. This receptor carries the CDR3 CASSLGTSGSSYEQYF. The DNA is as follows: TGTGCCAGCAGCTTAGGGACTAGCGGGAGCTCCTACGAGCAGTACTTC.